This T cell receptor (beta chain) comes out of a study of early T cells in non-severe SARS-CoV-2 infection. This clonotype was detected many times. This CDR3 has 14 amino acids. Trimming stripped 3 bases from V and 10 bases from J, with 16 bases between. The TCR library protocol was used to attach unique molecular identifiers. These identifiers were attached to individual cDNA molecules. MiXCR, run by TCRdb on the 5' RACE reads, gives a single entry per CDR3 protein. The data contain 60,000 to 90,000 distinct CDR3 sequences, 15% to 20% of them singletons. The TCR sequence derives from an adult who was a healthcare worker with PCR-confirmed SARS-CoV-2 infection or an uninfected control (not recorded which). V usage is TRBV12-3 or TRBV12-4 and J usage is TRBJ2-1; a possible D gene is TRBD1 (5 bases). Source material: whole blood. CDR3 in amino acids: CASSLVQALGEQFF. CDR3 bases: TGTGCCAGCAGTTTGGTACAGGCCCTGGGGGAGCAGTTCTTC.